The next 11 T cell receptor beta chains were all read from a single sample in a study of control samples from healthy donors and cancer patients (dated by TCRdb to 2020 to 2022). Library prep was done by the immunoSEQ multiplex PCR assay. Drawn from immuneACCESS, this table holds only the in-frame rearrangements with V and J called that TCRdb kept. Clones are partly lost; checked studies trace under half to an unresolved V gene and leave the rest unexplained. The sample records more than 35,000 clones, 65% to 85% of which are singletons. Roughly a fifth of the sample rests with the top ten. The specimen was PBMCs. These receptors were taken from a woman aged 55-69 years with lung cancer.

V gene TRBV5-8 combines with J gene TRBJ1-5; D might be TRBD1 (5 bases). V shed 4 bases and J shed 7 bases, with 15 bases lying between them. The CDR3 length is 14 residues. The germline gives CDR1 SGHTS, CDR2 YDEGEE. In DNA, the CDR3 is TGTGCCAGCAGCCGACCGAGGGGTGGGCAGCCCCAGCATTTT. This translates into CASSRPRGGQPQHF.

This clone came up a few times. The V gene is TRBV18, the J gene TRBJ2-1, with 10 positions matching TRBD2. Trimming removed 8 bases from V and 5 bases from J; junction bases left unmatched: 12. Looked up from germline, CDR1 is KGHSH and CDR2 is LQKENI. This CDR3 contains 16 residues. The CDR3: CASLFLLAGDNNEQFF. The CDR3 DNA follows: TGTGCCAGCCTTTTTCTTCTAGCGGGGGACAACAATGAGCAGTTCTTC.

This chain joins TRBV2 and TRBJ1-2; D perhaps matches TRBD1 (5 bases). CDR1 is SNHLY, CDR2 FYNNEI, per germline. V shed 3 bases and J shed 4 bases, with 9 bases lying between them. The CDR3 is 13 amino acids. For the CDR3, the DNA is TGTGCCAGCAGTGACCAGGGAAGCTATGGCTACACCTTC. Translated, it gives CASSDQGSYGYTF.

The chain carries TRBV30 and TRBJ1-1, with D unclear. V gave up 3 bases and J gave up 1 base, with 12 bases separating them. Germline-derived CDR1 and CDR2 are GTSNPN and SVGIG (reference sequence). CDR3 size: 14 residues. Here the CDR3 reads CAWRAGFQNTEAFF. CDR3 nucleotides: TGTGCCTGGAGGGCTGGTTTTCAGAACACTGAAGCTTTCTTT. The full variable domain, with the rest looked up from reference TRBV30 and TRBJ1-1, is SQTIHQWPATLVQPVGSPLSLECTVEGTSNPNLYWYRQAAGRGLQLLFYSVGIGQISSEVPQNLSASRPQDRQFILSSKKLLLSDSGFYLCAWRAGFQNTEAFFGQGTRLTVV.

The V and J genes are TRBV27 and TRBJ1-2; D might be TRBD1 (5 bases). CDR3 length: 14 residues. Germline V gene data show CDR1 as MNHEY and CDR2 as SMNVEV (reference sequence). Deletions cut 0 bases from V and 6 bases from J, with 11 bases between. The CDR3 spells CASSLSRGSDGYTF. For the CDR3, the DNA is TGTGCCAGCAGTTTATCGCGGGGGTCGGATGGCTACACCTTC.

The V call is TRBV9, the J call TRBJ1-6, with D possibly being TRBD1 (5 bases). CDR1 SGDLS and CDR2 YYNGEE come from the germline V gene. This CDR3 is 14 amino acids long. Trimming removed 3 bases from V and 9 bases from J, with 13 bases in between. The CDR3 DNA reads as TGTGCCAGCAGCGACGGGACGAACCCTTCACCCCTCCACTTT. This encodes CASSDGTNPSPLHF.

This clone was seen a few times. V usage is TRBV6-5 and J usage is TRBJ1-5; D gene uncertain. Per the germline V gene, CDR1 is MNHEY and CDR2 is SVGAGI. The CDR3 sequence is 14 residues long. Trimming cost V 8 bases and J 7 bases, with 18 bases left between them. The CDR3 region is CASPPKGAGQPQHF. The CDR3 DNA sequence: TGTGCCAGCCCCCCGAAGGGAGCGGGACAGCCCCAGCATTTT.

J is TRBJ2-1 and V is TRBV4-2; D is undetermined. Germline lookup yields CDR1 LGHNA and CDR2 YNFKEQ. Trimming pared 1 base from V and 7 bases from J, leaving 11 bases between. The CDR3 loop spans 14 amino acids. Here the CDR3 reads CASSQADPANEQFF. CDR3 nucleotide sequence: TGTGCCAGCAGCCAAGCTGACCCGGCGAATGAGCAGTTCTTC.

The chain is built from TRBV18 and TRBJ2-1; 10 bases line up with TRBD2. Trimming removed 6 bases from V and 7 bases from J; junction bases left unmatched: 6. The CDR3 sequence is 14 residues long. The germline gives CDR1 KGHSH, CDR2 LQKENI. The CDR3 bases are TGTGCCAGCTCCCAGCGGGGGGGTCTTAATGAGCAGTTCTTC. It codes for CASSQRGGLNEQFF.

CDR3 residues: CASSFGLAGSLTGELFF. The CDR3 bases are TGTGCCAGCAGCTTTGGCCTAGCGGGAAGCCTAACCGGGGAGCTGTTTTTT. The rearrangement joins TRBV7-9 to TRBJ2-2; TRBD2 matches 9 bases. This CDR3 region has 17 residues. The V segment lost 3 bases and the J segment 5 bases; nucleotides outside the gene matches: 10. Looked up from germline, CDR1 is SEHNR and CDR2 is FQNEAQ (reference sequence).

With regard to this clone: The junction departs from germline at one end; a sequencing error may be responsible. At the DNA level, this CDR3 is encoded by other sequences in the same sample as well. The chain is built from TRBV9 and TRBJ2-1; D perhaps matches TRBD2 (7 bases). The CDR3 is made up of 15 amino acids. CDR1 and CDR2 from the germline V gene are SGDLS and YYNGEE. CDR3 amino acids: CARSVGGGSYNEQFF. The CDR3 DNA is TGCGCCCGCAGCGTAGGGGGGGGCTCCTACAATGAGCAGTTCTTC.